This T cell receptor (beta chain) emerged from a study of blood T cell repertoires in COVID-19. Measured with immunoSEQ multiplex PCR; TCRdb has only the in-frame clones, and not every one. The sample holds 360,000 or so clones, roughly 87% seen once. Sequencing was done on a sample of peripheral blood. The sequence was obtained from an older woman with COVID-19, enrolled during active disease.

In nucleotides, the CDR3 is TGTGCCACCTCAGGGACAGGGGAGAATTCACCCCTCCACTTT. Amino acids: CATSGTGENSPLHF. The rearrangement joins TRBV2 to TRBJ1-6; 10 bases map to TRBD1. The V gene end was trimmed by 10 bases and the J gene end by 7 bases; junction bases not matched to a gene: 7. Germline CDR1 reads SNHLY; CDR2 reads FYNNEI. CDR3 length: 14 residues.